The table lists the clone carrying this TCR beta chain with a few counts. Its antigen is as yet unknown. Libraries for TCRalpha and TCRbeta carried sample barcodes and unique molecular identifiers via 5'RACE. One entry per CDR3 protein, called by TCRdb with MiXCR from the 5' RACE reads. The sample shows 150,000 to 200,000 distinct CDR3 sequences, 16% of them seen only once. Trimming took 7 bases from V and 9 from J; bases not matched to a gene: 2. The CDR3 covers 13 residues. CDR1 is MNHEY and CDR2 is SVGEGT in the germline V gene. This sample was taken from a study of T-cell memory formation after mild COVID-19. Points from the study as a whole: Pre-infection memory harbored some responding clones, suggesting cross-reactive memory joined. Proof of SARS-CoV-2 specificity was absent for the second-wave clones that crested on day 37.

This TCR was sampled from an adult woman who had mild COVID-19 (a few samples of this study predate the infection). Cell type and time point are not known. The chain carries TRBV6-2 or TRBV6-3 and TRBJ2-1, with 14 nucleotides matching TRBD2. Sequencing was done on a sample of PBMCs or a T cell subset sorted from them (not recorded which). The CDR3 spells CASTGTSGGEQFF. CDR3 in DNA: TGTGCCAGCACCGGGACTAGCGGGGGTGAGCAGTTCTTC.